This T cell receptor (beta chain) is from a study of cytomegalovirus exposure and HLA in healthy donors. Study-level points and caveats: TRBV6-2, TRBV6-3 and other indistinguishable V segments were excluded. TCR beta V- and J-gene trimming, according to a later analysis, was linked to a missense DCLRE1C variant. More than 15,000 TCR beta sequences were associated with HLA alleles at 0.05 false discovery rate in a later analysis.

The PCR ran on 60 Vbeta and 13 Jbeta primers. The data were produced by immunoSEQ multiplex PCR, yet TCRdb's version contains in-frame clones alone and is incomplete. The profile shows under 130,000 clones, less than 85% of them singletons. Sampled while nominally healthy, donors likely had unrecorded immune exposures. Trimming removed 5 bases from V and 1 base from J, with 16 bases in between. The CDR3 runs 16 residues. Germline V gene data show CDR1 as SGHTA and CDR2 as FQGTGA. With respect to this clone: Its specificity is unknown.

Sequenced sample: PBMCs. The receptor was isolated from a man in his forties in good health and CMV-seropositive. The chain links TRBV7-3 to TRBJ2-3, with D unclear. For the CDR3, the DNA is TGTGCCAGCAGCCCTACTCCGAACTTACGCACAGATACGCAGTATTTT. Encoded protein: CASSPTPNLRTDTQYF.